Below, 10 T cell receptor delta chains from the same sample are listed, as sequenced in a study of Vδ1+ human thymocytes. Study findings and constraints: In the thymus, TRG and TRD repertoires looked highly polyclonal with Gaussian CDR3 lengths.

Extracted RNA was reverse transcribed into cDNA. CDR3 amplicons came from multiplex PCR with pooled V-gene forward and constant-region reverse primers. TCRdb redid clone calling on the multiplex PCR reads using CATT. The sample lists 20,000 to 25,000 delta-chain clones, about 8% occurring once. For these receptors, no antigen is known. Source material: Vdelta1+ gamma-delta thymocytes from the thymus. This sample's subset: FACS-sorted CD3+ TCRalphabeta- TCRVdelta1+ TCRVdelta2- thymocytes. These receptors all stem from a child in the first two years of life who had congenital heart surgery.

This clone was seen a few times. This chain connects TRDV1 to TRDJ1; 10 bases match TRDD3. CDR3 length: 19 amino acids. CDR1 is TSWWSYY and CDR2 is QGS in the germline V gene. With V trimmed by 0 bases and J by 3 bases, 13 bases remained unmatched. The CDR3 region has the DNA TGTGCTCTTGGGGAACTACCAGTTACTGGGGGATGGATGTCCGATAAACTCATCTTT. Translation gives CALGELPVTGGWMSDKLIF.

In its sample, this clone was seen a few times. V usage is TRDV1 and J usage is TRDJ1, with D hard to call. Between the trimmed V and J ends, which lost 3 bases and 4 bases, there was a span of 12 bases. The CDR3 runs to 14 residues. The germline V gene encodes CDR1 TSWWSYY and CDR2 QGS. The CDR3 reads CALGDSPASDKLIF. The CDR3 region has the DNA TGTGCTCTTGGGGACAGCCCTGCTAGCGATAAACTCATCTTT.

J is TRDJ1 and V is TRDV1; tentative D call: TRDD3 (6 bases). The CDR3 is made up of 17 amino acids. CDR1 is TSWWSYY and CDR2 is QGS in the germline V gene. V was cut by 3 bases and J by 0 bases, with 17 bases left in between. The CDR3 DNA reads TGTGCTCTTGGGGATATACGTAGGGGATTTTACACCGATAAACTCATCTTT. It yields the protein CALGDIRRGFYTDKLIF.

This sequence joins TRDV1 and TRDJ2; 8 bases line up with TRDD3. This CDR3 is 20 amino acids long. V lost 4 bases to trimming and J lost 5 bases; unmatched junction nucleotides: 21. The germline gives CDR1 TSWWSYY, CDR2 QGS. Written as DNA, the CDR3 is TGTGCTCTTGGGGGACCCCGGGGCCCGGGGATACAGTTTCAAACAGCACAACTCTTCTTT. It specifies CALGGPRGPGIQFQTAQLFF.

There are a few counts of this clone. V gene TRDV2 combines with J gene TRDJ3; 8 bases are a match to TRDD3. V dropped 3 bases and J dropped 0; count of bases not matched to a gene: 12. The CDR3 has 20 amino acids. In germline, CDR1 is GEAIGNYY, CDR2 EKD. Written as DNA, the CDR3 is TGTGCCTGTGACTCTAGATCTGGGGGAGCCGACTCCTGGGACACCCGACAGATGTTTTTC. Translation: CACDSRSGGADSWDTRQMFF.

In this sample, this clone turned up a few times. One end of the junction is discordant with germline, which a read error may explain. The chain couples TRDV1 to TRDJ1; TRDD2 agrees at 7 bases. The CDR3 consists of 18 residues. Germline CDR1 reads TSWWSYY; CDR2 reads QGS. This chain's CDR3 is CALGELPFLPGVTDKLIF. The CDR3 nucleotides read TGTGCTCTTGGGGAACTCCCTTTCCTACCGGGGGTCACCGATAAACTCATCTTC.

A few counts support this clone. The chain has TRDV1 and TRDJ1; 9 bases line up with TRDD3. Germline V gene data show CDR1 as TSWWSYY and CDR2 as QGS. The length of the CDR3 is 23 residues. Trimming at V came to 1 base and at J to 0 bases, leaving 24 bases not matched to a gene. The CDR3 sequence is CALGEPALSRLYWGSNYTDKLIF. The CDR3 nucleotides are TGTGCTCTTGGGGAACCAGCACTTTCCCGCCTTTACTGGGGGAGCAACTACACCGATAAACTCATCTTT.

This clone has a handful of counts. The chain employs TRDV1 and TRDJ1; a weak D match, TRDD3 (5 bases). This CDR3 has 18 residues. Germline assignment: CDR1 TSWWSYY and CDR2 QGS. V was clipped by 0 bases and J by 0 bases, with 17 bases between them. The CDR3 is CALGELSRTGLYTDKLIF. Here the CDR3 DNA reads TGTGCTCTTGGGGAACTTTCCCGTACTGGATTGTACACCGATAAACTCATCTTT.

Comments on this clone: A read error may explain this, as a much larger clone is one base away. The V and J genes are TRDV2 and TRDJ1; TRDD3 aligns across 10 bases. CDR3 length equals 20 residues. Germline CDR1 GEAIGNYY, CDR2 EKD. J lost 4 bases, V lost 3 bases, and 22 bases had no gene match. The CDR3 region has the DNA TGTGCCTGTGACCGATTCCTAAATACTGGGGGATCCCCTGACAGCGATAAACTCATCTTT. This gives the protein CACDRFLNTGGSPDSDKLIF.

The sample holds a few counts of this clone. J is TRDJ1 and V is TRDV1, with 12 bases lining up with TRDD3. J was trimmed by 6 bases and V by 1 base; bases with no gene match: 27. CDR1 and CDR2 (germline): TSWWSYY, QGS. CDR3 length: 23 residues. The CDR3 coding sequence is TGTGCTCTTGGGGAACGACGGCCTAGGGGATATGGGGTACTGGGGGATACTGACAATAAACTCATCTTT. Translation: CALGERRPRGYGVLGDTDNKLIF.